The TCR beta chain described here comes from a study of blood T cell repertoires in COVID-19. TCRdb's copy holds only in-frame clones and misses some; the assay was immunoSEQ multiplex PCR. The data contain over 110,000 clones, roughly 88% of them seen just once; the ten biggest clones take up roughly 10%. This clone came up once. The receptor comes from a man aged 60 to 75 with active or convalescent COVID-19. Sequencing was performed on peripheral blood.

CDR3: CASSELAGGHTDTQYF. The CDR3 coding sequence is TGTGCCAGTAGTGAGCTAGCGGGAGGTCACACAGATACGCAGTATTTT. J is TRBJ2-3 and V is TRBV19, with TRBD2 matching over 11 bases. Germline V lookup: CDR1 LNHDA, CDR2 SQIVND (reference sequence). The CDR3 sequence is 16 residues long. The J segment lost 2 bases and the V segment lost 5 bases, leaving 6 bases of the junction unmatched.